This T cell receptor (beta chain) was captured by sequencing in a study of T cell responses to AZD1222 COVID-19 vaccine. The protocol was immunoSEQ multiplex PCR, while the TCRdb copy is restricted to in-frame clones and leaves out a portion. The table includes about 180,000 clones, 80% to 95% detected once. For this clone: What it binds is not known.

Study-wide points: The donors showed a predominance of white British ancestry and of females, with possible underestimation of clonal diversity. Researchers report vaccine-associated CD4 TCRs spanning spike, with dominance at 160-218 and 743-854. Seropositive at baseline were only six or seven AZD1222 recipients.

This TCR came from an adult who received the MenACWY meningococcal vaccine as a control. The sequenced sample was peripheral blood, obtained 28 days after the second dose of the MenACWY control vaccine.

CDR3 DNA: TGTGCCAGCAGCTCGACGCCGGGACAGGGTTCCTACGAGCAGTACTTC. This sequence encodes CASSSTPGQGSYEQYF. The V and J genes are TRBV5-4 and TRBJ2-7, with 9 nucleotides matching TRBD1. CDR3 length equals 16 residues. Germline CDR1 and CDR2: SGHNT and YYREEE (reference sequence). The V segment lost 3 bases and the J segment 1 base; nucleotides outside the gene matches: 8.